Listed here is a single TCR beta chain. Its antigen is as yet unknown. This sample was taken from a study of T cell responses to AZD1222 COVID-19 vaccine. The study, taken as a whole, reports: Donors, mostly white British, included more females; clonal diversity was possibly underestimated.

Looked up from germline, CDR1 is SQVTM and CDR2 is ANQGSEA. V dropped 7 bases and J dropped 5 bases, with 9 bases sitting between them. The CDR3 loop spans 12 amino acids. Here immunoSEQ multiplex PCR was the method, and the copy in TCRdb shows in-frame clones only, minus some. The table shows roughly 45,000 clones, with approximately 88% occurring only once. This chain connects TRBV29-1 to TRBJ1-6; D is ambiguous. This material consisted of peripheral blood, taken 28 days after the second AZD1222 dose. This sequence was found in an adult who received the AZD1222 COVID-19 vaccine. The CDR3 nucleotides read TGCAGCGCCCGGGATAATAATTCACCCCTCCACTTT. Protein: CSARDNNSPLHF.